A selection of T cell receptor beta chains follows, all from one sample in a study of T cells in Graves' hyperthyroidism and ophthalmopathy. TCRdb re-derived calls from the multiplex PCR reads in MiXCR, one entry per CDR3 protein. This table holds a few hundred thousand distinct CDR3 sequences, approximately 13% found once. Sequenced material: blood. These receptors were collected from a middle-aged woman with Graves' ophthalmopathy. Both conserved end residues are part of each CDR3. Each record gives: V gene, J gene, clone size, D gene, CDR3 DNA, CDR3 protein. A D gene is named only where the DNA matches it firmly. A row's size may be missing; if present it is once, few, many or a size class.

V: TRBV7-9
J: TRBJ2-3
size: many
D: -
DNA: TGTGCCAGCAGCTCAGGGACCGCAGATACGCAGTATTTT
CDR3: CASSSGTADTQYF

V: TRBV7-2
J: TRBJ2-1
size: many
D: TRBD2
DNA: TGTGCCAGCAGCATTAGCGGGGGGCTTGGAAATGAGCAGTTCTTC
CDR3: CASSISGGLGNEQFF

V: TRBV2
J: TRBJ2-6
size: many
D: -
DNA: TGTGCCAGCAGTGGGAATCGAGGGAGCTCTGGGGCCAACGTCCTGACTTTC
CDR3: CASSGNRGSSGANVLTF

V: TRBV18
J: TRBJ1-5
size: few
D: -
DNA: TGTGCCAGCTCACCTCTTGAGGCAGGGGGCAATCAGCCCCAGCATTTT
CDR3: CASSPLEAGGNQPQHF

V: TRBV12-3/TRBV12-4
J: TRBJ2-1
size: many
D: -
DNA: TGTGCCAGCAGTTTCTCCAGGGCCCCCTCCTACAATGAGCAGTTCTTC
CDR3: CASSFSRAPSYNEQFF

V: TRBV7-9
J: TRBJ2-5
size: many
D: TRBD2
DNA: TGTGCCAGCAGCCCAACCGGGACTAGCGGGGGATCGAAAGAGACCCAGTACTTC
CDR3: CASSPTGTSGGSKETQYF

V: TRBV28
J: TRBJ2-7
size: many
D: -
DNA: TGTGCCAGCAGTTTGGTTATTGGCGGGACAACAGGGAACGAGCAGTACTTC
CDR3: CASSLVIGGTTGNEQYF

V: TRBV11-2
J: TRBJ2-5
size: -
D: TRBD1
DNA: TGTGCCAGCAGCTTATTCTCAGACAGGGGGTCCAAAGAGACCCAGTACTTC
CDR3: CASSLFSDRGSKETQYF

V: TRBV18
J: TRBJ2-5
size: -
D: -
DNA: TGTGCCAGCTCATCCCGGGGGCAAGAGACCCAGTACTTC
CDR3: CASSSRGQETQYF

V: TRBV14
J: TRBJ1-5
size: few
D: -
DNA: TGTGCCAGCAGCCAAGATGTAGGGCCCCAGCATTTT
CDR3: CASSQDVGPQHF

V: TRBV7-9
J: TRBJ2-3
size: many
D: TRBD1
DNA: TGTGCCAGCAGCTTGGACAGGCCTGAGGATACGCAGTATTTT
CDR3: CASSLDRPEDTQYF

V: TRBV2
J: TRBJ2-1
size: -
D: -
DNA: TGTGCCAGCAGTGCGGGACTTCCTCGGGGCGATGAGCAGCTCTTC
CDR3: CASSAGLPRGDEQLF

V: TRBV19
J: TRBJ2-2
size: many
D: -
DNA: TGTGCCAGTAGTATCCCAAACGACAGTCCCGCCGGGGAGCTGTTTTTT
CDR3: CASSIPNDSPAGELFF

V: TRBV9
J: TRBJ1-2
size: once
D: TRBD1
DNA: TGTGCCAGCAGCCCCTCCCTGGACAGGGTGGATGGCTACACCTTC
CDR3: CASSPSLDRVDGYTF

V: TRBV27
J: TRBJ1-5
size: many
D: TRBD1
DNA: TGTGCCAGCAGTCCGACAGGGGCTCGTCAGCCCCAGCATTTT
CDR3: CASSPTGARQPQHF

V: TRBV20-1
J: TRBJ2-2
size: few
D: TRBD2
DNA: TGCAGTGCCCGGGGACTAGCGGAAAACACCGGGGAGCTGTTTTTT
CDR3: CSARGLAENTGELFF

V: TRBV12-3/TRBV12-4
J: TRBJ1-1
size: many
D: TRBD1
DNA: TGTGCCAGCAGTTTCCCCGACAGGGGGAACACTGAAGCTTTCTTT
CDR3: CASSFPDRGNTEAFF

V: TRBV5-6
J: TRBJ1-2
size: -
D: TRBD1
DNA: TGTGCCAGCAGGGCGGGGGGGACAGGGACACAGATCGATGGCTACACCTTC
CDR3: CASRAGGTGTQIDGYTF

V: TRBV6-2/TRBV6-3
J: TRBJ2-5
size: many
D: -
DNA: TGTGCCAGCAGTACCGGGACATCCCTACTTCTAGAGACCCAGTACTTC
CDR3: CASSTGTSLLLETQYF

V: TRBV6-1
J: TRBJ2-5
size: -
D: TRBD2
DNA: TGTGTCAGCAGTGAATTAGCAGCGGGGAAAGAGACCCAGTACTTC
CDR3: CVSSELAAGKETQYF

V: TRBV12-3/TRBV12-4
J: TRBJ1-1
size: -
D: -
DNA: TGTGCCAGCAGTCCCCGGGACTCGACTTTCTTT
CDR3: CASSPRDSTFF

V: TRBV10-2
J: TRBJ1-1
size: many
D: -
DNA: TGCGCCAGCAGTTTGGAGGGAATGAACACTGAAGCTTTCTTT
CDR3: CASSLEGMNTEAFF

V: TRBV9
J: TRBJ2-2
size: few
D: -
DNA: TGTGCCAGCAGCGTCTACAGGGCTAGCGGGGAGCTGTTTTTT
CDR3: CASSVYRASGELFF

V: TRBV12-3/TRBV12-4
J: TRBJ1-5
size: many
D: -
DNA: TGTGCCAGCACCACGCAGGTTTCCCAGCCCCAGCATTTT
CDR3: CASTTQVSQPQHF

V: TRBV28
J: TRBJ2-7
size: many
D: -
DNA: TGTGCCAGCAGTCCTGGTGGGCCCTACGAGCAGTACTTC
CDR3: CASSPGGPYEQYF

V: TRBV5-8
J: TRBJ1-1
size: -
D: -
DNA: TGTGCCAGCAGAGGTCCGACCGGGGGACGGTGGAACACTGAAGCTTTCTTT
CDR3: CASRGPTGGRWNTEAFF

V: TRBV10-3
J: TRBJ2-3
size: many
D: TRBD2
DNA: TGTGCCAGTCATCATGGGACTAGCGGGAGCACAGATACGCAGTATTTT
CDR3: CASHHGTSGSTDTQYF

V: TRBV7-9
J: TRBJ1-6
size: many
D: -
DNA: TGTGCCAGCAGCTTAGGAAGGGATAATTCACCCCTCCACTTT
CDR3: CASSLGRDNSPLHF

V: TRBV7-9
J: TRBJ1-4
size: many
D: -
DNA: TGTGCCAGCAGCTCCCTCTTAAAGGAAAAACTGTTTTTT
CDR3: CASSSLLKEKLFF

V: TRBV25-1
J: TRBJ2-7
size: few
D: TRBD1
DNA: TGTGCCAGCAGTGAAACAGGGGGTTGGTACGAGCAGTACTTC
CDR3: CASSETGGWYEQYF

V: TRBV10-3
J: TRBJ2-1
size: many
D: -
DNA: TGTGCCATCAGCTTTACCTCCAGGGGGGCTCGGAACAATGAGCAGTTCTTC
CDR3: CAISFTSRGARNNEQFF

V: TRBV5-5
J: TRBJ2-1
size: -
D: -
DNA: TGTGCCAGCAGCTTCGGGGAAAGCTCCTACAATGAGCAGTTCTTC
CDR3: CASSFGESSYNEQFF

V: TRBV27
J: TRBJ2-7
size: -
D: TRBD2
DNA: TGTGCCAGCGCCGATAGCGGGAGCTCCTACGAGCAGTACTTC
CDR3: CASADSGSSYEQYF

V: TRBV10-3
J: TRBJ2-5
size: -
D: -
DNA: TGTGCCATCAGTGGTTCCCAAGAGACCCAGTACTTC
CDR3: CAISGSQETQYF

V: TRBV3-1
J: TRBJ1-1
size: many
D: TRBD1
DNA: TGTGCCAGCAGTCAAACAGGGGGGAACACTGAAGCTTTCTTT
CDR3: CASSQTGGNTEAFF

V: TRBV18
J: TRBJ2-7
size: -
D: -
DNA: TGTGCCAGCTCCCCAAACCCTGGGACCTACGAGCAGTACTTC
CDR3: CASSPNPGTYEQYF

V: TRBV12-3/TRBV12-4
J: TRBJ1-1
size: many
D: -
DNA: TGTGCCAGCAGTCCCGGGACCGATTTGAACACTGAAGCTTTCTTT
CDR3: CASSPGTDLNTEAFF

V: TRBV18
J: TRBJ1-3
size: few
D: -
DNA: TGTGCCAGCTCACCACCGGAGACAGGCCCTGGAAACACCATATATTTT
CDR3: CASSPPETGPGNTIYF

V: TRBV29-1
J: TRBJ2-2
size: -
D: -
DNA: TGCAGCGTTGACAGCTATACGAACACCGGGGAGCTGTTTTTT
CDR3: CSVDSYTNTGELFF

V: TRBV5-5
J: TRBJ1-2
size: many
D: TRBD1
DNA: TGTGCCAGCAGCTCGCGCTCGGGACAGGCCGGTGGCTACACCTTC
CDR3: CASSSRSGQAGGYTF

V: TRBV6-1
J: TRBJ2-1
size: many
D: TRBD2
DNA: TGTGCCAGCAGTTTTGGGACTAGTTTACACAATGAGCAGTTCTTC
CDR3: CASSFGTSLHNEQFF

V: TRBV20-1
J: TRBJ1-2
size: -
D: TRBD1
DNA: TGCAGTGCTATTCGGACAGGGGGCTTCGCAGGCACCTTC
CDR3: CSAIRTGGFAGTF

V: TRBV5-6
J: TRBJ1-1
size: few
D: -
DNA: TGTGCCAGCAGCTTGTGGAGGGTGAACACTGAAGCTTTCTTT
CDR3: CASSLWRVNTEAFF

V: TRBV20-1
J: TRBJ2-2
size: few
D: TRBD2
DNA: TGCAGTGCCCGGACTAGCGGGGGGTACGACACCGGGGAGCTGTTTTTT
CDR3: CSARTSGGYDTGELFF

V: TRBV28
J: TRBJ2-1
size: many
D: TRBD2
DNA: TGTGCCAGCAGTCCTGGGACTAGCGCCGGGAATGAGCAGTTCTTC
CDR3: CASSPGTSAGNEQFF

V: TRBV6-1
J: TRBJ2-3
size: -
D: TRBD2
DNA: TGTGCCAGCAGTTGCGGGGGGTGCACGCAGTATTTT
CDR3: CASSCGGCTQYF

V: TRBV9
J: TRBJ2-3
size: -
D: -
DNA: TGTGCCAGCAGCCCAAACCCGGGGGATACGCAGTATTTT
CDR3: CASSPNPGDTQYF

V: TRBV20-1
J: TRBJ2-7
size: -
D: TRBD1
DNA: TGCAGTGCTAGACCCCGACAGGGGGCCCACTACGAGCAGTACTTC
CDR3: CSARPRQGAHYEQYF

V: TRBV19
J: TRBJ2-1
size: -
D: TRBD2
DNA: TGTGCCAGTAGTATAAGGTTAGCGGGAGTTGAGCAGTTCTTC
CDR3: CASSIRLAGVEQFF

V: TRBV5-8
J: TRBJ1-2
size: -
D: TRBD1
DNA: TGTGCCAGCAGCATCCCGGGACAGCAATCGGCGGGCTACACCTTC
CDR3: CASSIPGQQSAGYTF

V: TRBV7-9
J: TRBJ2-5
size: many
D: -
DNA: TGTGCCAGCAGCTTAGTTGTCAGCCAAGAGACCCAGTACTTC
CDR3: CASSLVVSQETQYF

V: TRBV11-2
J: TRBJ2-2
size: many
D: TRBD1
DNA: TGTGCCAGCAGCCCGGGACAGATGAACACCGGGGAGCTGTTTTTT
CDR3: CASSPGQMNTGELFF

V: TRBV20-1
J: TRBJ1-2
size: -
D: TRBD1
DNA: TGCAGTGCTAGAGACTTGGACAGGGGGCCGGCTGGCTACACCTTC
CDR3: CSARDLDRGPAGYTF

V: TRBV6-1
J: TRBJ2-7
size: many
D: -
DNA: TGTGCCAGCAGTGAACCCGGACACGGATACGAGCAGTACTTC
CDR3: CASSEPGHGYEQYF

V: TRBV6-2/TRBV6-3
J: TRBJ2-3
size: many
D: -
DNA: TGTGCCAGCAGTTACGCGCCTCCCGGCGATACGCAGTATTTT
CDR3: CASSYAPPGDTQYF

V: TRBV24-1
J: TRBJ2-3
size: many
D: -
DNA: TGTGCCACCAGTCATGACCTCACAGATACGCAGTATTTT
CDR3: CATSHDLTDTQYF

V: TRBV28
J: TRBJ1-1
size: many
D: TRBD1
DNA: TGTGCCAGCAGTTCTCCCTTGTGGGGACAGCTGAACACTGAAGCTTTCTTT
CDR3: CASSSPLWGQLNTEAFF

V: TRBV20-1
J: TRBJ1-1
size: many
D: -
DNA: TGCAGTGCTACCGGGACGGGCGGATCCGAAGCTTTCTTT
CDR3: CSATGTGGSEAFF

V: TRBV6-1
J: TRBJ1-2
size: many
D: -
DNA: TGTGCCAGCAGTTACCTTCTCCTGCAGGGCAGAGGCGGCTACACCTTC
CDR3: CASSYLLLQGRGGYTF

V: TRBV2
J: TRBJ2-4
size: -
D: -
DNA: TGTGCCAGCGGGCTGGGGGGGGGCCTAAACATTCAGTACTTC
CDR3: CASGLGGGLNIQYF